Following are 6 T cell receptor beta chains from one sample sequenced in a study of CD8+ T cells in alopecia areata. RNA was extracted and reverse transcribed into cDNA as the sequencing template. Assay: immunoSEQ multiplex PCR; the TCRdb copy retains only in-frame clones and omits some. The table lists hundreds of thousands of clones, about two thirds of them singletons. Sample: CD4+ T cells sorted from blood, taken at week 0. The receptor set was obtained from a human donor with alopecia areata.

The rearrangement joins TRBV30 to TRBJ2-7; D may match TRBD1 or TRBD2 (6 bases each). V was pared by 3 bases and J by 2 bases, with 14 bases between. The CDR3 sequence is 14 residues long. Germline assignment: CDR1 GTSNPN and CDR2 SVGIG (reference sequence). CDR3 region: CAWSPHGGPYEQYF. The CDR3 nucleotides are TGTGCCTGGAGCCCTCACGGGGGCCCCTACGAGCAGTACTTC.

The chain couples TRBV9 to TRBJ1-1, with 8 nucleotides matching TRBD1. The trim removed 4 bases at V and 1 base at J, leaving 3 bases unmatched. This CDR3 comprises 14 residues. The germline CDR1 and CDR2 sequences are SGDLS and YYNGEE. CDR3 sequence: CASSLGQANTEAFF. DNA of the CDR3: TGTGCCAGCAGCTTGGGACAGGCGAACACTGAAGCTTTCTTT.

V is TRBV7-9 and J is TRBJ2-7; no reliable D call. Germline loops: CDR1 SEHNR, CDR2 FQNEAQ (reference sequence). V was clipped by 0 bases and J by 5 bases, with 8 bases between them. The CDR3 loop spans 13 amino acids. The CDR3, as DNA: TGTGCCAGCAGCTTAGCGAAAGGGCACGAGCAGTACTTC. Protein: CASSLAKGHEQYF.

This sequence joins TRBV7-2 and TRBJ2-7; 7 nucleotides align to TRBD2. V lost 0 bases and J lost 0; bases outside the gene matches: 5. Per the germline V gene, CDR1 is SGHTA and CDR2 is FQGNSA. The CDR3 runs 16 residues. This CDR3 reads CASSLAWSGVSYEQYF. The CDR3 nucleotides are TGTGCCAGCAGCTTAGCGTGGAGCGGGGTCTCCTACGAGCAGTACTTC.

This rearrangement joins TRBV5-6 to TRBJ1-5; D is uncertain. The CDR3 contains 14 residues. CDR1 and CDR2 from the germline V gene are SGHDT and YYEEEE. Trimming cost V 4 bases and J 2 bases, with 10 bases left between them. CDR3: CASSPVVGNQPQHF. Written as DNA, the CDR3 is TGTGCCAGCAGCCCGGTTGTGGGCAATCAGCCCCAGCATTTT.

This chain links TRBV9 with TRBJ2-5; 7 bases line up with TRBD1. The germline CDR1 and CDR2 sequences are SGDLS and YYNGEE. The CDR3 is made up of 16 amino acids. V lost 0 bases and J lost 4; bases outside the gene matches: 9. The CDR3, as DNA: TGTGCCAGCAGCGTAGAGATCAGGGGGAGAGGAGAGACCCAGTACTTC. This codes for CASSVEIRGRGETQYF.